The rows below give T cell receptor beta chains drawn from one sample of a study of cytomegalovirus exposure and HLA in healthy donors. Sequenced by immunoSEQ multiplex PCR; TCRdb stores in-frame clones only, minus some. This sample has roughly 100,000 clones, with about four fifths found just once. The sequencing sample was made of PBMCs. The receptor source for this set is a man aged 40-49 years in good health and CMV-seronegative. CDR3s include the opening cysteine and the closing phenylalanine or tryptophan. A D gene is named only where the DNA matches it firmly. Expanded clones are given a class, and other clones once, few, many or no size at all.

J: TRBJ2-7; size: few; V: TRBV9; D: TRBD1; CDR3: CASSVAGDRDEQYF; DNA: TGTGCCAGCAGCGTAGCGGGGGACAGGGACGAGCAGTACTTC
J: TRBJ2-3; size: NA; V: TRBV7-9; D: NA; CDR3: CASILSSADTQYF; DNA: TGTGCCAGCATCCTCTCTTCCGCAGATACGCAGTATTTT
J: TRBJ1-2; size: NA; V: TRBV6-5; D: TRBD1; CDR3: CASRGQGNYGYTF; DNA: TGTGCCTCCCGGGGACAGGGGAACTATGGCTACACCTTC
J: TRBJ1-1; size: NA; V: TRBV19; D: NA; CDR3: CASSIVGLSEAFF; DNA: TGTGCCAGTAGTATAGTTGGACTCTCTGAAGCTTTCTTT
J: TRBJ2-5; size: NA; V: TRBV19; D: TRBD1; CDR3: CASSIGTGPWETQYF; DNA: TGTGCCAGTAGTATAGGGACAGGCCCCTGGGAGACCCAGTACTTC
J: TRBJ1-1; size: NA; V: TRBV2; D: NA; CDR3: CASSAERALYEAFF; DNA: TGTGCCAGCAGCGCGGAGAGAGCCCTATATGAAGCTTTCTTT
J: TRBJ2-5; size: NA; V: TRBV11-3; D: NA; CDR3: CASRRDNQETQYF; DNA: TGTGCCAGCAGGAGGGACAACCAAGAGACCCAGTACTTC
J: TRBJ1-1; size: NA; V: TRBV2; D: NA; CDR3: CASSELGTEAFF; DNA: TGTGCCAGCAGTGAACTCGGGACAGAAGCTTTCTTT
J: TRBJ1-3; size: few; V: TRBV9; D: NA; CDR3: CASSVGRATGNTIYF; DNA: TGTGCCAGCAGCGTAGGCAGGGCGACAGGAAACACCATATATTTT
J: TRBJ1-5; size: NA; V: TRBV7-8; D: TRBD1; CDR3: CASSHDWDRGDQPQHF; DNA: TGTGCCAGCAGCCACGACTGGGACAGGGGTGACCAGCCCCAGCATTTT
J: TRBJ2-2; size: NA; V: TRBV21-1; D: NA; CDR3: CASSKAKGSGSGKTGELFF; DNA: TGTGCCAGCAGCAAAGCTAAAGGGAGCGGTTCGGGAAAGACCGGGGAGCTGTTTTTT
J: TRBJ2-4; size: NA; V: TRBV15; D: TRBD1; CDR3: CATSGTWDREHIQYF; DNA: TGTGCCACCAGCGGGACCTGGGACAGGGAGCACATTCAGTACTTC
J: TRBJ1-5; size: NA; V: TRBV10-1; D: TRBD1; CDR3: CASSAPGQHSNQPQHF; DNA: TGCGCCAGCAGTGCACCGGGACAGCATAGCAATCAGCCCCAGCATTTT
J: TRBJ1-1; size: NA; V: TRBV27; D: NA; CDR3: CASSLLGGWETEAFF; DNA: TGTGCCAGCAGTCTGCTAGGGGGTTGGGAAACTGAAGCTTTCTTT
J: TRBJ2-1; size: NA; V: TRBV19; D: NA; CDR3: CASRGDRLVGANEQFF; DNA: TGTGCCAGTAGGGGAGATCGACTAGTAGGGGCCAATGAGCAGTTCTTC
J: TRBJ1-1; size: NA; V: TRBV14; D: NA; CDR3: CASSQVAGTLRVVEAFF; DNA: TGTGCCAGCAGCCAAGTTGCCGGGACTCTCAGGGTTGTTGAGGCTTTCTTT
J: TRBJ1-4; size: NA; V: TRBV5-1; D: NA; CDR3: CASSLGDTGNEKLFF; DNA: TGCGCCAGCAGCTTGGGGGACACTGGTAATGAAAAACTGTTTTTT
J: TRBJ2-7; size: NA; V: TRBV27; D: TRBD1; CDR3: CASRPDRELAYEQYF; DNA: TGTGCCAGCAGGCCCGACAGGGAACTGGCCTACGAGCAGTACTTC
J: TRBJ1-2; size: NA; V: TRBV14; D: TRBD1; CDR3: CASSTQGAGYGYTF; DNA: TGTGCCAGCAGCACCCAGGGGGCAGGCTATGGCTACACCTTC
J: TRBJ2-7; size: NA; V: TRBV28; D: NA; CDR3: CASSLNFGEQYF; DNA: TGTGCCAGCAGTTTAAACTTCGGGGAGCAGTACTTC
J: TRBJ2-1; size: NA; V: TRBV11-2; D: NA; CDR3: CASSYDHRNEQFF; DNA: TGTGCCAGCAGTTACGACCACAGGAATGAGCAGTTCTTC
J: TRBJ2-3; size: NA; V: TRBV11-2; D: TRBD2; CDR3: CASSSLAGGHTDTQYF; DNA: TGTGCCAGCAGCTCACTAGCGGGGGGGCACACAGATACGCAGTATTTT